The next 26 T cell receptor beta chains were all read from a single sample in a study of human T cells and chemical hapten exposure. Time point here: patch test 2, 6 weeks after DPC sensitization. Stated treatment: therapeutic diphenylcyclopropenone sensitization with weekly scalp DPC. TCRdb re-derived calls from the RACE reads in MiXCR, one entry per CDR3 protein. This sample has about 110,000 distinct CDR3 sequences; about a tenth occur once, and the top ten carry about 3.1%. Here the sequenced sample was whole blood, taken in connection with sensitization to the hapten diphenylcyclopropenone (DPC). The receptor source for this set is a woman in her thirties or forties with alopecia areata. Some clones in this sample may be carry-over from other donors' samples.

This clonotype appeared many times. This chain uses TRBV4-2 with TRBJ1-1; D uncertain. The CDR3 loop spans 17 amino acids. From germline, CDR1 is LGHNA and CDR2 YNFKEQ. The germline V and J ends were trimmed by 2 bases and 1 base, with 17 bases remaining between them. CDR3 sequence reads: CASSQTGQANGNTEAFF. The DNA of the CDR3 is TGTGCCAGCAGCCAAACTGGGCAGGCCAATGGGAACACTGAAGCTTTCTTT.

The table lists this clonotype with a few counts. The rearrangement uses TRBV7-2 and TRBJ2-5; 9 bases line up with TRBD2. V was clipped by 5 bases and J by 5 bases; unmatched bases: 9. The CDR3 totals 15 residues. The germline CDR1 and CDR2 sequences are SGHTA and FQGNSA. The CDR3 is CASSPRAGGQETQYF. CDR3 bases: TGTGCCAGCAGCCCTCGAGCGGGGGGTCAGGAGACCCAGTACTTC.

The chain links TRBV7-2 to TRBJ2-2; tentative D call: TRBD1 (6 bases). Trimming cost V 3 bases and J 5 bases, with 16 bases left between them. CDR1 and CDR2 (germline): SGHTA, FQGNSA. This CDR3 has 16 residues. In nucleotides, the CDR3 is TGTGCCAGCAGCTTGTCTCCGGGACAAAGAACCGGGGAGCTGTTTTTT. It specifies CASSLSPGQRTGELFF. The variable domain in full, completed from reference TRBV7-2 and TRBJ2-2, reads GAGVSQSPSNKVTEKGKDVELRCDPISGHTALYWYRQSLGQGLEFLIYFQGNSAPDKSGLPSDRFSAERTGGSVSTLTIQRTQQEDSAVYLCASSLSPGQRTGELFFGEGSRLTVL.

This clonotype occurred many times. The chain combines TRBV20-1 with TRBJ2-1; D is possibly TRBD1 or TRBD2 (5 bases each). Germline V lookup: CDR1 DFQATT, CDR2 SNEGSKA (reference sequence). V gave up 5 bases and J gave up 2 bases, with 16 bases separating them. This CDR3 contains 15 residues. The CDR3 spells CSAPQMGVAYNEQFF. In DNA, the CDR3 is TGCAGTGCTCCACAAATGGGGGTGGCCTACAATGAGCAGTTCTTC.

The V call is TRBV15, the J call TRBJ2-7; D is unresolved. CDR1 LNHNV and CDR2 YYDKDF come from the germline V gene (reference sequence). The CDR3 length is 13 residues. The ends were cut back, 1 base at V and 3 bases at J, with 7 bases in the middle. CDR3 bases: TGTGCCACCAGCAGAGGGTCAGACTACGAGCAGTACTTC. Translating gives CATSRGSDYEQYF.

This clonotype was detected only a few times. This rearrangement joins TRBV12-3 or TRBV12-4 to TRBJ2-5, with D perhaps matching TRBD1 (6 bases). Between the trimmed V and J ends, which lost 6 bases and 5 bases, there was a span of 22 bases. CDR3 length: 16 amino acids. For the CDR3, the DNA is TGTGCCAGCAGCCCCTCCCCCGGGACAACGACGGAGACCCAGTACTTC. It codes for CASSPSPGTTTETQYF.

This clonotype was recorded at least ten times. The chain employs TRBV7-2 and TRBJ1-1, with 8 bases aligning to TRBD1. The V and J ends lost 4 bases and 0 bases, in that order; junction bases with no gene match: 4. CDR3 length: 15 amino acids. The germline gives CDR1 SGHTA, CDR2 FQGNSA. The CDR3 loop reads CASSSQGAVNTEAFF. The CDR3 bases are TGTGCCAGCAGCTCGCAGGGGGCGGTGAACACTGAAGCTTTCTTT.

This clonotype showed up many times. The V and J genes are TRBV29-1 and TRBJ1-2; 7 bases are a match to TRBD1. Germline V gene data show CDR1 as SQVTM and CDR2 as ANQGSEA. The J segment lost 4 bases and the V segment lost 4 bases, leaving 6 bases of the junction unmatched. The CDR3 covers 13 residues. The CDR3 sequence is CSVVGTEVYGYTF. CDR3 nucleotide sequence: TGCAGCGTTGTAGGGACAGAAGTCTATGGCTACACCTTC.

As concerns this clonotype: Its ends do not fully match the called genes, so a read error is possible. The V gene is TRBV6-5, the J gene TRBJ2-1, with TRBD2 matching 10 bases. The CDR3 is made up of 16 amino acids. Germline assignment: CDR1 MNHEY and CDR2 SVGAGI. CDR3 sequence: CASSYLAGASHNEQFF. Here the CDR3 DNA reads TGTGCCAGCAGTTACCTAGCGGGGGCCTCCCACAATGAGCAGTTCTTC.

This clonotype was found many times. CDR3 nucleotides: TGTGCCAGCGAGTGGGCTAGCGGGGGGACGCCCTACAATGAGCAGTTCTTC. Its protein is CASEWASGGTPYNEQFF. The rearrangement uses TRBV12-3 or TRBV12-4 and TRBJ2-1; 11 bases fit TRBD2. The CDR3 extends over 17 amino acids. Trimming removed 8 bases from V and 2 bases from J; junction bases left unmatched: 11.

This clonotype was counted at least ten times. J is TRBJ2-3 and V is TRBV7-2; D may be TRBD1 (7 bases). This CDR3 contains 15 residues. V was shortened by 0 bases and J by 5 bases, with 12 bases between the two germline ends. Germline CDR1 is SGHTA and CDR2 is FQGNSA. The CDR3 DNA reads TGTGCCAGCAGCTTAGCGATCCAGGGGGGAGATACGCAGTATTTT. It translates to CASSLAIQGGDTQYF.

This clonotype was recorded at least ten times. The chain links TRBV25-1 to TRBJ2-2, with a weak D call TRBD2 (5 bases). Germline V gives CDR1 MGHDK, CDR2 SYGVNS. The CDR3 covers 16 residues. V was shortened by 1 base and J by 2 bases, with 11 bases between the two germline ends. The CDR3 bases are TGTGCCAGCAGTGAATTGGCAGGAGGAAACACCGGGGAGCTGTTTTTT. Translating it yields CASSELAGGNTGELFF.

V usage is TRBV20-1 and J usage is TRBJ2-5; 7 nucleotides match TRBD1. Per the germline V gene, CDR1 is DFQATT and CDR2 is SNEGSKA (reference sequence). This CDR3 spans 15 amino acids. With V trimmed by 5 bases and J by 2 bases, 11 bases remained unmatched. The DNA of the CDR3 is TGCAGTGCTGAGACAGGGCATCAGCTTCAAGAGACCCAGTACTTC. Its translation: CSAETGHQLQETQYF.

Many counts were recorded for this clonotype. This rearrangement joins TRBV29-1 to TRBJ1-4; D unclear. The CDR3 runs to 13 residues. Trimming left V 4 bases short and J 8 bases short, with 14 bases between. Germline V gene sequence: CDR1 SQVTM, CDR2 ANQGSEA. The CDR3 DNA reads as TGCAGCGTTGCTGCGGAAGGGCTCGAAAAACTGTTTTTT. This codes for CSVAAEGLEKLFF.

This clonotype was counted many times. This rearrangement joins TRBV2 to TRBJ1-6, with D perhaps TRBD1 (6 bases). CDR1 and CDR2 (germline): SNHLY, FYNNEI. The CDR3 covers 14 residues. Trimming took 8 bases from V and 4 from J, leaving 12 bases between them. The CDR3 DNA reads TGTGCCAGCTCCTGGGACACTTATAATTCACCCCTCCACTTT. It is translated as CASSWDTYNSPLHF.

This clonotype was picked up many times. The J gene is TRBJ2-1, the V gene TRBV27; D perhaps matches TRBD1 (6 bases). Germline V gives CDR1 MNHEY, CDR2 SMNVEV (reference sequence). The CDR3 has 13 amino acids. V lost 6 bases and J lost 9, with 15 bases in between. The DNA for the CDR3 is TGTGCCAGCAGCAGAAAAGGGGGAAGTGAGCAGTTCTTC. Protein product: CASSRKGGSEQFF.

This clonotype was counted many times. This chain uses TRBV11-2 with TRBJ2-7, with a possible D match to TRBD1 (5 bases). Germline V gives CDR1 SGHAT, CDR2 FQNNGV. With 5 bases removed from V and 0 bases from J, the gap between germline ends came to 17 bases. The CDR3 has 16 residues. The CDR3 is CASSHHMGLTSYEQYF. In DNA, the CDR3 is TGTGCCAGCAGCCATCACATGGGGCTCACCTCCTACGAGCAGTACTTC. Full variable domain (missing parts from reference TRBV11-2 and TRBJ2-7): EAGVAQSPRYKIIEKRQSVAFWCNPISGHATLYWYQQILGQGPKLLIQFQNNGVVDDSQLPKDRFSAERLKGVDSTLKIQPAKLEDSAVYLCASSHHMGLTSYEQYFGPGTRLTVT.

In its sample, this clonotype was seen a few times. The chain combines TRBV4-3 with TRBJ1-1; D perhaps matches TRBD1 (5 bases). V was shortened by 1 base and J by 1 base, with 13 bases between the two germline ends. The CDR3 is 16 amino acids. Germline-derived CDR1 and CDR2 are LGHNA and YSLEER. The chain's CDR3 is CASSQVPSGWNTEAFF. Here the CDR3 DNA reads TGCGCCAGCAGCCAAGTTCCCTCAGGGTGGAACACTGAAGCTTTCTTT.

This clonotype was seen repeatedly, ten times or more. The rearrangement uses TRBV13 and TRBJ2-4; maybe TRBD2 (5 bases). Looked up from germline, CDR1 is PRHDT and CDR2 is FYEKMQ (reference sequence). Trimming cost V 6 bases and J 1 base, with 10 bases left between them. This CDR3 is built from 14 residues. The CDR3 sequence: CASSRPGAKNIQYF. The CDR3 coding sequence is TGTGCCAGCAGTCGCCCGGGGGCCAAAAACATTCAGTACTTC.

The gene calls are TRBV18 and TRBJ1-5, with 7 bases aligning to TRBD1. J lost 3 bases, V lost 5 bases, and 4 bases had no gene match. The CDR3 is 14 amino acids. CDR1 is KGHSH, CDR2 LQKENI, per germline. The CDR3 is CASSGTVVNQPQHF. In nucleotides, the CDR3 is TGTGCCAGCTCAGGGACAGTCGTCAATCAGCCCCAGCATTTT.

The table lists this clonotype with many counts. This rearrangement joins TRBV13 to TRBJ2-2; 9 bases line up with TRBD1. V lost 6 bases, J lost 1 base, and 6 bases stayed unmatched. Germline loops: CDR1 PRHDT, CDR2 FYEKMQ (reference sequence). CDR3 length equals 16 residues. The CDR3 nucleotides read TGTGCCAGCAGTCTACAGGGGGCTCTGAACACCGGGGAGCTGTTTTTT. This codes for CASSLQGALNTGELFF.

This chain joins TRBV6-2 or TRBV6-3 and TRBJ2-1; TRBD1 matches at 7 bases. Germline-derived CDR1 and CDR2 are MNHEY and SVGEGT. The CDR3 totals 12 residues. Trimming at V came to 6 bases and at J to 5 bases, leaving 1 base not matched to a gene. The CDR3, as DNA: TGTGCCAGCAGAGACAGGGACAATGAGCAGTTCTTC. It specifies CASRDRDNEQFF.

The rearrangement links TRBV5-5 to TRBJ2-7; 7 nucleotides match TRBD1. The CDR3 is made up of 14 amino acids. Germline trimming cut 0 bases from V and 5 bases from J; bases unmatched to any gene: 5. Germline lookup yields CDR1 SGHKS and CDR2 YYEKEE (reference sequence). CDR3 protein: CASSLVGGWDEQYF. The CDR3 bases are TGTGCCAGCAGCTTGGTAGGGGGCTGGGACGAGCAGTACTTC.

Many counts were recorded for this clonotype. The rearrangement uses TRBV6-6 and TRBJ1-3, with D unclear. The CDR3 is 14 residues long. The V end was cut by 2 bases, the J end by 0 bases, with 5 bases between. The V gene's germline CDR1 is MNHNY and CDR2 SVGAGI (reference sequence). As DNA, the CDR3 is TGTGCCAGCAGTTACGTTCTCTCTGGAAACACCATATATTTT. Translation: CASSYVLSGNTIYF.

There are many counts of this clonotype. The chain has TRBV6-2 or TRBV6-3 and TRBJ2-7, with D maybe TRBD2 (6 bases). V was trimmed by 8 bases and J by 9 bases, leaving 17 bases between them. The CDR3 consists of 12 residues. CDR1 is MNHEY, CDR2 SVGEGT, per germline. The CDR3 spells CASLAPGRRQYF. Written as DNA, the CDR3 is TGTGCCAGCCTGGCTCCAGGGAGGAGGCAGTACTTC.

The CDR3 loop is CASSPSLRAGGSYEQYF. Here the CDR3 DNA reads TGTGCCAGCAGCCCCAGTCTGCGGGCAGGGGGCTCCTACGAGCAGTACTTC. The rearrangement links TRBV7-9 to TRBJ2-7; TRBD1 aligns across 7 bases. Per germline, CDR1 SEHNR and CDR2 FQNEAQ (reference sequence). Germline trimming cut 5 bases from V and 0 bases from J; bases unmatched to any gene: 13. The CDR3 consists of 17 residues.